This is a list of T cell receptor beta chains from one sample in a study of CD8 T cells in Susac syndrome. TCRdb independently ran MiXCR on the immunoSEQ multiplex PCR reads; one entry per CDR3 protein. The sample comprises over 70,000 distinct CDR3 sequences, roughly 95% of which are singletons, and 0.62% rests with the top ten. Sequenced input: CD8+ T cells from PBMCs. These TCRs come from a human donor with Susac syndrome. Both conserved end residues are part of each CDR3. The D gene is left open where the match is weak. Clone size is given for some rows only: seen once, a few or many times, or a class if the clone is expanded.

-	TRBD1	TRBV27	TRBJ1-5	CASRGQGAYQPQHF	TGTGCCAGCAGGGGACAGGGGGCTTATCAGCCCCAGCATTTT
once	TRBD1	TRBV27	TRBJ2-5	CASSLQGAKDETQYF	TGTGCCAGCAGTTTACAGGGGGCGAAAGATGAGACCCAGTACTTC
once	TRBD1	TRBV27	TRBJ1-1	CASSASWTGLVDNTEAFF	TGTGCCAGCAGTGCCAGTTGGACAGGCCTCGTCGATAACACTGAAGCTTTCTTT
-	TRBD2	TRBV7-9	TRBJ2-4	CASSHSLAGKNIQYF	TGTGCCAGCAGCCACTCGCTAGCGGGGAAAAACATTCAGTACTTC
once	TRBD1	TRBV13	TRBJ1-5	CASSLGQGRQPQHF	TGTGCCAGCAGCTTAGGACAGGGGAGGCAGCCCCAGCATTTT
-	-	TRBV25-1	TRBJ1-2	CASSEWGLAAHGYTF	TGTGCCAGCAGTGAATGGGGCCTCGCCGCTCATGGCTACACCTTC
-	TRBD2	TRBV20-1	TRBJ2-7	CSARDLGLAGHYSSYEQYF	TGCAGTGCTAGAGATCTTGGACTAGCGGGGCACTACTCCTCCTACGAGCAGTACTTC
-	TRBD1	TRBV5-1	TRBJ2-1	CASSPARDRVHNEQFF	TGCGCCAGCAGCCCGGCCAGGGACAGGGTCCACAATGAGCAGTTCTTC
-	TRBD1	TRBV20-1	TRBJ2-7	CSARRSGTGNSYEQYF	TGCAGTGCTAGACGGTCCGGGACAGGTAACTCCTACGAGCAGTACTTC
-	-	TRBV7-9	TRBJ2-7	CASSLGGSEQYF	TGTGCCAGCAGCCTCGGGGGTTCCGAGCAGTACTTC
-	TRBD1	TRBV30	TRBJ2-7	CAWEPGTGGSYEQYF	TGTGCCTGGGAGCCCGGGACAGGGGGTTCCTACGAGCAGTACTTC
-	-	TRBV29-1	TRBJ2-3	CSVDPQYF	TGCAGCGTTGACCCGCAGTATTTT
-	-	TRBV28	TRBJ2-7	CASSFFEGRVEQYF	TGTGCCAGCAGTTTTTTTGAGGGCCGCGTCGAGCAGTACTTC
-	-	TRBV7-9	TRBJ2-7	CASSFDFSYEQYF	TGTGCCAGCAGCTTCGACTTCTCCTACGAGCAGTACTTC
-	TRBD2	TRBV29-1	TRBJ2-5	CAARGGQETQYF	TGCGCGGCGCGGGGGGGTCAGGAGACCCAGTACTTC
-	-	TRBV14	TRBJ1-1	CASSQVTEAFF	TGTGCCAGCAGCCAAGTGACTGAAGCTTTCTTT
-	-	TRBV12-3/TRBV12-4	TRBJ1-2	CASSFEDGYTF	TGTGCCAGCAGTTTCGAGGATGGCTACACCTTC
-	-	TRBV30	TRBJ1-1	CAWQGRGDTEAFF	TGTGCCTGGCAGGGGAGAGGGGACACTGAAGCTTTCTTT
-	-	TRBV30	TRBJ2-1	CAWSVERSQFF	TGTGCCTGGAGTGTTGAGCGGTCGCAGTTCTTC
-	TRBD1	TRBV20-1	TRBJ1-5	CSAGDRNSNQPQHF	TGCAGTGCCGGGGACAGGAATAGCAATCAGCCCCAGCATTTT
once	TRBD2	TRBV29-1	TRBJ2-5	CSVDGTIGSGGIGETQYF	TGCAGCGTTGACGGAACTATTGGAAGCGGGGGAATTGGAGAGACCCAGTACTTC
-	TRBD1	TRBV5-4	TRBJ1-2	CASSTWTGNYGYTF	TGTGCCAGCAGCACCTGGACAGGGAACTATGGCTACACCTTC
-	-	TRBV20-1	TRBJ2-7	CSAAGHEPPYEQYF	TGCAGTGCTGCAGGACACGAACCCCCCTACGAGCAGTACTTC
-	-	TRBV20-1	TRBJ2-7	CSASQPDSYEQYF	TGCAGTGCTAGTCAACCAGACTCCTACGAGCAGTACTTC
-	-	TRBV29-1	TRBJ1-1	CSVKGRDYTEAFF	TGCAGCGTTAAAGGGAGAGATTACACTGAAGCTTTCTTT
-	-	TRBV7-3	TRBJ2-5	CASSWQETQYF	TGTGCCAGCAGCTGGCAAGAGACCCAGTACTTC
-	TRBD1	TRBV13	TRBJ1-2	CASSLARGRQILINGYTF	TGTGCCAGCAGCTTAGCCAGGGGGCGTCAGATTCTTATCAATGGCTACACCTTC
-	-	TRBV19	TRBJ1-1	CASSMATYTEAFF	TGTGCCAGTAGTATGGCTACGTACACTGAAGCTTTCTTT
-	-	TRBV12-3/TRBV12-4	TRBJ2-7	CASSLNMVGRSYEQYF	TGTGCCAGCAGTCTCAACATGGTCGGGCGGTCCTACGAGCAGTACTTC
-	TRBD2	TRBV9	TRBJ2-7	CASSVGGTSLYEQYF	TGTGCCAGCAGCGTAGGGGGGACTAGCTTGTACGAGCAGTACTTC
-	-	TRBV20-1	TRBJ2-1	CSAPEVNEQFF	TGCAGTGCTCCAGAAGTCAATGAGCAGTTCTTC
-	TRBD1	TRBV27	TRBJ2-7	CASTVRGTGPYEQYF	TGTGCCAGCACCGTACGGGGGACAGGCCCCTACGAGCAGTACTTC
-	-	TRBV27	TRBJ2-5	CASSLRPVGLKETQYF	TGTGCCAGCAGTTTACGGCCGGTTGGTCTAAAAGAGACCCAGTACTTC
-	TRBD1	TRBV6-6	TRBJ1-5	CASSSGQANFQPQHF	TGTGCCAGCAGTTCGGGACAGGCCAATTTTCAGCCCCAGCATTTT
-	TRBD1	TRBV10-3	TRBJ1-1	CAISEFNRGDTEAFF	TGTGCCATCAGTGAGTTTAACAGGGGGGACACTGAAGCTTTCTTT
-	-	TRBV30	TRBJ1-1	CAWSPGRVNTEAFF	TGTGCCTGGAGTCCAGGGAGGGTGAACACTGAAGCTTTCTTT
few	-	TRBV11-1	TRBJ1-1	CASSLGDTEAFF	TGTGCCAGCAGCTTAGGGGACACTGAAGCTTTCTTT
-	TRBD2	TRBV20-1	TRBJ2-1	CSATTSGGYNEQFF	TGCAGTGCTACGACTAGCGGGGGGTACAATGAGCAGTTCTTC
-	TRBD2	TRBV14	TRBJ2-5	CASSQELAGGAETQYF	TGTGCCAGCAGCCAGGAACTAGCGGGGGGCGCGGAGACCCAGTACTTC
-	-	TRBV12-3/TRBV12-4	TRBJ2-7	CSSSPPRLYEQYF	TGTTCCAGCAGCCCCCCGCGGCTCTACGAGCAGTACTTC
-	-	TRBV9	TRBJ1-2	CASSAGYGYTF	TGTGCCAGCAGCGCGGGCTATGGCTACACCTTC
once	-	TRBV20-1	TRBJ1-2	CSARETVYGYTF	TGCAGTGCTAGAGAGACAGTTTATGGCTACACCTTC
-	-	TRBV5-4	TRBJ2-1	CASTPDGTDNEQFF	TGTGCCAGCACCCCGGACGGGACGGACAATGAGCAGTTCTTC
-	-	TRBV6-4	TRBJ1-5	CSPHGEGKIGNQPQHF	TGTTCTCCTCACGGGGAGGGAAAGATCGGCAATCAGCCCCAGCATTTT
-	TRBD2	TRBV19	TRBJ2-2	CASSPTSGLATGELFF	TGTGCCAGTAGTCCGACTAGCGGGCTAGCAACCGGGGAGCTGTTTTTT
-	-	TRBV4-3	TRBJ1-6	CASSQDRQDKNSPLHF	TGCGCCAGCAGCCAAGATAGGCAGGATAAGAATTCACCCCTCCACTTT